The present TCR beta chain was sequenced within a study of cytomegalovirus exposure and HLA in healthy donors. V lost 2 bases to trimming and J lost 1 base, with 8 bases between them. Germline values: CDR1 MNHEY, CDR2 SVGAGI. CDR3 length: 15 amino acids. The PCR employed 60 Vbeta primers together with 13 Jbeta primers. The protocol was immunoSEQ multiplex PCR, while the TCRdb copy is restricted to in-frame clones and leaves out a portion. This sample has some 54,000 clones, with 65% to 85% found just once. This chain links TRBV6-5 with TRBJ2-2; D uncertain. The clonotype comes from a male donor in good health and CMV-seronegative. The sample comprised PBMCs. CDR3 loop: CASSYRHQNTGELFF. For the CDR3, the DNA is TGTGCCAGCAGTTACAGACATCAGAACACCGGGGAGCTGTTTTTT.